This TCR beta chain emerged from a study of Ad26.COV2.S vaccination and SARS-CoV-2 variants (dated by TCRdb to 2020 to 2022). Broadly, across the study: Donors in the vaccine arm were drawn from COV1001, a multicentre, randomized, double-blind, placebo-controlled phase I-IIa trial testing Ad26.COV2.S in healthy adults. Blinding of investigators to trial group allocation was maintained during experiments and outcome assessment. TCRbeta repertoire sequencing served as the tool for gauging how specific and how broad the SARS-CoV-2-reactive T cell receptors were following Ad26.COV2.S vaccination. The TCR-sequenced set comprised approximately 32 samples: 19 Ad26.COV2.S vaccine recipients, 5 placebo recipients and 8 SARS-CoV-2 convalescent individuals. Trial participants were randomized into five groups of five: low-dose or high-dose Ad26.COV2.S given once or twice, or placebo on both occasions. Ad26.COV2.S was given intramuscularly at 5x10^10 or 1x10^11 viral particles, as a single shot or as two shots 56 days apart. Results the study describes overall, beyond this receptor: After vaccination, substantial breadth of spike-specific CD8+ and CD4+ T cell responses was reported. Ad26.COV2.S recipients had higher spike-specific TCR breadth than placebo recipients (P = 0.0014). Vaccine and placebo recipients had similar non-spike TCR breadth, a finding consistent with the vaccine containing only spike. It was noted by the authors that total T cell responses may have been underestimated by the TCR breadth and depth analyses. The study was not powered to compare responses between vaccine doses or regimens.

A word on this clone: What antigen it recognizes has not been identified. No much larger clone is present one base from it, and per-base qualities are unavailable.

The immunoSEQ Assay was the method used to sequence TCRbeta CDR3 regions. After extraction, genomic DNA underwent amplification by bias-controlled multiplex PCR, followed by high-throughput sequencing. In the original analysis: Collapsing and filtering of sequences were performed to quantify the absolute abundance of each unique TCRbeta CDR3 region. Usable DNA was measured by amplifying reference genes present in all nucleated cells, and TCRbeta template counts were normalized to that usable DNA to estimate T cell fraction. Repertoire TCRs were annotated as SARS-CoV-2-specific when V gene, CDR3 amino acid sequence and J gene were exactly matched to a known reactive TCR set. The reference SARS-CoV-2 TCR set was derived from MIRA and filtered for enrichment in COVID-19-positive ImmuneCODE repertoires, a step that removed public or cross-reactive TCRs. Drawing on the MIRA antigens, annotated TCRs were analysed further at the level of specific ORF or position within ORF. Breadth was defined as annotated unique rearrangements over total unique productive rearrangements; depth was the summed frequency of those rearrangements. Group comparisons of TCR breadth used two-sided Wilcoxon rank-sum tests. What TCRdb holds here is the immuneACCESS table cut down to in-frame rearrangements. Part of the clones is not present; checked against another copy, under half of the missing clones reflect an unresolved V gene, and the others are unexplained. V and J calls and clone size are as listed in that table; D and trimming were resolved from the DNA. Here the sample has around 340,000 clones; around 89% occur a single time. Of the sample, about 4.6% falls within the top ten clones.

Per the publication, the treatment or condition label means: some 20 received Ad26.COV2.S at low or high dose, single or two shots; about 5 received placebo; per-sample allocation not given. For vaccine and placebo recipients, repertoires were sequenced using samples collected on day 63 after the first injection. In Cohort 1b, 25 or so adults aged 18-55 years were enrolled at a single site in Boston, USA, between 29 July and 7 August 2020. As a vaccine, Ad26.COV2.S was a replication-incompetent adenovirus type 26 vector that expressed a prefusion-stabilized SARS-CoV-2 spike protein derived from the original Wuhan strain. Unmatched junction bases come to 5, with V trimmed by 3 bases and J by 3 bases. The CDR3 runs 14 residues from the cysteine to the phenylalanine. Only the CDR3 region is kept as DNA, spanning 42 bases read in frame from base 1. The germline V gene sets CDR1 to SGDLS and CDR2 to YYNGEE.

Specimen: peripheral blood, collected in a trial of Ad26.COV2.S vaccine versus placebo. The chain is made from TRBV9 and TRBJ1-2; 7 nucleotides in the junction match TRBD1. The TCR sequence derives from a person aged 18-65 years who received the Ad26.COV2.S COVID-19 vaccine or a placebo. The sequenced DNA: TGTGCCAGCAGCGACGACAGGGTATACTATGGCTACACCTTC. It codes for CASSDDRVYYGYTF.